A selection of T cell receptor beta chains follows, all from one sample in a study of T-cell memory formation after mild COVID-19. TCRdb reanalysed the 5' RACE reads using MiXCR and keeps one entry per CDR3 protein. The sample consists of 380,000 or so distinct CDR3 sequences, 12% to 15% of them appearing once. The sample was PBMCs or a T cell subset sorted from them (not recorded which). These receptors originate from a man between 18 and 35 years old who had mild COVID-19 (a few samples of this study predate the infection). Cell type and time point are not known. Each CDR3 is given with its conserved first and last residue. A D gene is named only where the DNA matches it firmly. Clone size is shown for a subset of rows, as once, few, many or a class of expanded clone.

-	many	TRBJ1-1	TRBV29-1	12	CSVSTGLTEAFF	TGCAGCGTGAGTACAGGGTTGACTGAAGCTTTCTTT
-	few	TRBJ1-3	TRBV20-1	13	CSARDGRGDTIYF	TGCAGTGCTAGAGATGGCCGGGGAGACACCATATATTTT
-	few	TRBJ2-6	TRBV23-1	14	CASRRHLGANVLTF	TGCGCCAGCAGACGTCATCTTGGGGCCAACGTCCTGACTTTC
-	-	TRBJ2-3	TRBV5-4	12	CASSLALDTQYF	TGTGCCAGCAGCTTGGCCTTAGATACGCAGTATTTT
-	-	TRBJ1-4	TRBV7-9	14	CASSLAGYNEKLFF	TGTGCCAGCAGCTTAGCAGGGTATAATGAAAAACTGTTTTTT
TRBD2	many	TRBJ2-2	TRBV28	15	CASSSGGLGSGELFF	TGTGCCAGCAGTTCGGGCGGACTAGGGTCCGGGGAGCTGTTTTTT
TRBD2	few	TRBJ2-7	TRBV30	12	CAWSGGAYEQYF	TGTGCCTGGAGCGGGGGGGCCTACGAGCAGTACTTC
-	-	TRBJ1-5	TRBV6-2/TRBV6-3	13	CASPRDNNQPQHF	TGTGCCAGCCCCCGGGACAACAATCAGCCCCAGCATTTT
TRBD2	few	TRBJ2-1	TRBV5-1	16	CASSLAAGGQNNEQFF	TGCGCCAGCAGCTTGGCTGCGGGGGGACAAAACAATGAGCAGTTCTTC
TRBD2	few	TRBJ2-1	TRBV7-2	14	CASSSGLGYNEQFF	TGTGCCAGCAGCTCGGGACTAGGCTACAATGAGCAGTTCTTC
-	few	TRBJ1-4	TRBV6-5	15	CASSYSRGTNEKLFF	TGTGCCAGCAGTTACTCGAGGGGGACTAATGAAAAACTGTTTTTT
TRBD2	few	TRBJ2-1	TRBV15	14	CATSSGTSWHEQFF	TGTGCCACCAGCAGTGGGACTAGTTGGCATGAGCAGTTCTTC
-	-	TRBJ2-4	TRBV9	10	CASSVAQIPF	TGTGCCAGCAGCGTAGCTCAGATCCCCTTC
-	-	TRBJ1-1	TRBV19	13	CASSPAQNTEAFF	TGTGCCAGTAGTCCCGCCCAGAACACTGAAGCTTTCTTT
-	few	TRBJ1-4	TRBV7-8	13	CASSSRVDGKLFF	TGTGCCAGCAGCTCACGGGTCGACGGAAAACTGTTTTTT
TRBD2	-	TRBJ2-1	TRBV5-1	15	CASSLAAGVDNEQFF	TGCGCCAGCAGCTTGGCAGCGGGGGTAGACAATGAGCAGTTCTTC
-	-	TRBJ2-6	TRBV4-2	16	CASSQRSLGGANVLTF	TGTGCCAGCAGCCAGAGGAGCCTCGGTGGGGCCAACGTCCTGACTTTC
-	once	TRBJ1-5	TRBV6-1	14	CASTSWGPDQPQHF	TGTGCCAGCACGTCATGGGGCCCGGATCAGCCCCAGCATTTT
TRBD1	-	TRBJ1-1	TRBV12-3/TRBV12-4	11	CASNPGGLSFF	TGTGCCAGCAACCCAGGGGGCCTGTCTTTCTTT
TRBD2	-	TRBJ2-5	TRBV20-1	15	CSASEERGVQETQYF	TGCAGTGCTAGTGAGGAGCGGGGGGTCCAAGAGACCCAGTACTTC
-	-	TRBJ2-2	TRBV5-1	13	CASSLQQAGELFF	TGCGCCAGCAGCTTGCAGCAGGCCGGGGAGCTGTTTTTT
TRBD1	few	TRBJ2-7	TRBV6-2/TRBV6-3	14	CASRKLTGIYEQYF	TGTGCCAGCAGGAAATTGACAGGGATTTACGAGCAGTACTTC
-	few	TRBJ1-1	TRBV7-8	16	CASSPRQVLMNTEAFF	TGTGCCAGCAGCCCCCGACAGGTTCTCATGAACACTGAAGCTTTCTTT
-	few	TRBJ1-1	TRBV9	14	CASSVATQNTEAFF	TGTGCCAGCAGCGTAGCTACTCAGAACACTGAAGCTTTCTTT
TRBD2	few	TRBJ2-5	TRBV6-5	17	CASSYLSGGARGETQYF	TGTGCCAGCAGTTACCTTAGCGGGGGGGCTCGGGGAGAGACCCAGTACTTC
TRBD1	-	TRBJ2-7	TRBV27	15	CASSLLDRGRYEQYF	TGTGCCAGCAGCTTACTAGACAGGGGAAGGTACGAGCAGTACTTC
TRBD2	few	TRBJ2-5	TRBV6-6	13	CASSGLDLETQYF	TGTGCCAGCAGCGGACTAGATCTCGAGACCCAGTACTTC
-	-	TRBJ2-1	TRBV5-4	16	CASSPDPGTSSNEQFF	TGTGCCAGCAGCCCGGATCCGGGTACTAGCAGCAATGAGCAGTTCTTC
-	many	TRBJ2-3	TRBV7-2	15	CASSLSVGDTDTQYF	TGTGCCAGCAGCTTATCGGTGGGGGACACAGATACGCAGTATTTT
TRBD1	-	TRBJ2-7	TRBV7-6	14	CASSLSDRAYEQYF	TGTGCCAGCAGCTTAAGTGACAGGGCCTACGAGCAGTACTTC
-	few	TRBJ2-7	TRBV3-1	15	CASSLLAGHSSEQYF	TGTGCCAGCAGCCTTTTGGCGGGACATTCCTCCGAGCAGTACTTC
TRBD1	few	TRBJ1-1	TRBV19	13	CASSTPGQFEAFF	TGTGCCAGTAGTACGCCGGGACAGTTTGAAGCTTTCTTT
-	-	TRBJ2-1	TRBV7-9	17	CASRKPIGQDLSNEQFF	TGTGCCAGCAGGAAACCGATTGGGCAGGATCTAAGCAATGAGCAGTTCTTC
TRBD1	few	TRBJ2-2	TRBV29-1	14	CSIRQGADTGELFF	TGCAGCATCCGACAGGGGGCGGACACCGGGGAGCTGTTTTTT
-	-	TRBJ2-1	TRBV5-1	17	CASSSPQGDWLGDEQFF	TGCGCCAGCAGCTCACCCCAGGGAGACTGGCTCGGGGATGAGCAGTTCTTC
TRBD1	few	TRBJ2-5	TRBV7-2	15	CASSSGQWSRETQYF	TGTGCCAGCAGCTCGGGACAGTGGAGTAGAGAGACCCAGTACTTC
-	-	TRBJ2-4	TRBV27	14	CASSLSGWDNIQYF	TGTGCCAGCAGTTTGTCCGGATGGGATAACATTCAGTACTTC
-	few	TRBJ1-5	TRBV7-6	13	CASSLEGVQPQHF	TGTGCCAGCAGCTTAGAGGGGGTCCAGCCCCAGCATTTT
-	many	TRBJ1-1	TRBV3-1	16	CASSQDFLGGLTEAFF	TGTGCCAGCAGCCAAGATTTCCTCGGGGGCCTCACTGAAGCTTTCTTT
-	few	TRBJ1-2	TRBV4-3	14	CASSQDGENYGYTF	TGCGCCAGCAGCCAAGACGGAGAGAACTATGGCTACACCTTC
-	-	TRBJ1-5	TRBV10-3	15	CAISESPQGYQPQHF	TGTGCCATCAGTGAGTCGCCCCAGGGCTATCAGCCCCAGCATTTT
-	-	TRBJ2-2	TRBV6-2/TRBV6-3	15	CASSYSLRGTGELFF	TGTGCCAGCAGTTACTCCCTTCGCGGGACCGGGGAGCTGTTTTTT
-	few	TRBJ1-5	TRBV19	11	CASSSPGTQHF	TGTGCCAGTAGTTCCCCCGGGACCCAGCATTTT
-	few	TRBJ2-6	TRBV12-3/TRBV12-4	14	CASRRDAGANVLTF	TGTGCCAGCAGGAGGGATGCGGGGGCCAACGTCCTGACTTTC
-	few	TRBJ1-2	TRBV4-1	14	CASSQSLGLVGYTF	TGCGCCAGCAGCCAGTCCCTAGGCCTAGTTGGCTACACCTTC
-	-	TRBJ1-5	TRBV12-3/TRBV12-4	13	CASSRFRNQPQHF	TGTGCCAGCAGCCGGTTCCGCAATCAGCCCCAGCATTTT
TRBD1	many	TRBJ1-1	TRBV7-2	14	CASSPLGTGVSAFF	TGTGCCAGCAGCCCACTTGGGACAGGGGTTTCAGCTTTCTTT